The TCR beta chain under discussion was sequenced for a study of T cell repertoires in cytomegalovirus infection. This CDR3 is built from 15 residues. The germline V gene has CDR1 SGHTA and CDR2 FQGTGA. V was shortened by 5 bases and J by 4 bases, with 15 bases between the two germline ends. TCRdb reprocessed the reads with MiXCR, giving one entry per CDR3 protein. The table shows hundreds of thousands of distinct CDR3 sequences, with about a third occurring only once. This clonotype occurred a few times. Its antigen remains unidentified. Study results and caveats: HLA-C-restricted CMV clonotypes gave the most frequent clonotype in two of eight donors.

The chain links TRBV7-3 to TRBJ1-3, with D maybe TRBD1 (6 bases). This TCR came from a human donor in good health (CMV status not recorded). Some clones in this sample may be carry-over from other donors' samples. Here the sequenced sample was cultured CD8+ T cells from PBMCs, taken from culture after CMV antigen stimulation. Here the CDR3 reads CASSPEQGEGNTIYF. The CDR3 DNA follows: TGTGCCAGCAGCCCCGAACAGGGTGAAGGAAACACCATATATTTT.